The entry below describes one T cell receptor (beta chain). TCRdb reprocessed the 5' RACE reads and reports one entry per CDR3 protein, with no DNA. Here the sample table reports a few hundred thousand distinct CDR3 sequences. These data belong to a study of T cells expressing NK-cell markers. Specimen: blood T cells: a sorted CD56 or NKG2C T cell subset, CD4+ or CD8+ T cells, or bulk PBMC T cells (not recorded which). The sequence derives from a man between 18 and 29 years old in good health.

The CDR3 sequence is CASRGTGAINQPQHF. This chain joins TRBV6-5 and TRBJ1-5; with no DNA, the TCRdb D assignment of TRBD1 cannot be verified. This CDR3 has 15 amino acids. Germline loops: CDR1 MNHEY, CDR2 SVGAGI.